This TCR beta chain derives from a study of cytomegalovirus exposure and HLA in healthy donors (dated by TCRdb to 2016 to 2017). In the study overall: In an earlier analysis of 550 to 750 of the donors, approximately 300 Gb of sequence data and 90 million to 120 million unique TCR beta sequences from some 170 million T cells were reported. A later genetic analysis used genome-wide SNP genotypes for about 65% of the roughly 670 donors, treating that subset as a discovery cohort. Rather than drawing on any new phenotypic data, the later analysis identified candidate immune exposures from TCR beta sequences and the way those sequences occurred across donors. Of the roughly 410 genotyped donors, less than 85% were placed in the genetic ancestry cluster associated with self-reported Caucasian donors. In an earlier analysis of 587 of the donors, high-throughput TCR beta sequencing was used to judge whether each TCR beta V gene segment behaved as functional or pseudogenic. The T cell repertoires of 666 subjects were profiled by immunosequencing and related to cytomegalovirus serostatus. Besides the first cohort of 550 to 750 subjects, a separate validation cohort made up of about 120 different subjects was used. High-throughput TCR immunosequencing, statistical association of individual TCRs with disease status, and machine learning were combined to predict cytomegalovirus infection status. All discovery cohort repertoires had been generated using a single sequencing platform. Both class I and class II loci were covered by HLA typing, at four-digit resolution. In a later analysis, previously published TCR beta repertoires from roughly 710 donors were re-analyzed and high-resolution HLA genotyping was added so that TCR occurrence patterns could be studied. The aim of the study was to test whether cataloging public T cell receptors could identify signatures of past pathogen exposure. Across approximately 420 genotyped donors of the cohort, an average of roughly 200,000 unique TCR beta nucleotide sequences per donor were sequenced, and 15% to 20% of those sequences were non-productive. Donor age, sex, ethnicity and CMV serostatus were collected together with the repertoire data. Roughly 320 gigabases of sequencing data and around 90 million unique TCR sequences made up an early release that covered some 640 HLA-typed donors. Typing coverage differed by locus: A, B, C, DRB1 and DQB1 were typed in about 620-640 donors, DQA1 in 500 to 550, DPA1 in some 610, and DPB1 in roughly 470. A handful of DR-DQ haplotypes were handled as single units for association and clustering because linkage in the cohort was strong. Overall results and qualifications from the work: Most TCR sequences were seen in very few donors, while some public TCRs were found in many individuals. The authors suggested that the approach could potentially be extended to other disease states and immunological phenotypes. Presence/absence analyses assumed roughly uniform sequencing depth across donors, an assumption that may not hold. The study listed around 160 TCR beta chains as associated with cytomegalovirus. Because counts were too low, about 18 rarely observed V segments, including chromosome 9 orphons, were left out of the earlier analysis of about 620 of the donors. Correlated functional status among segregating V segments might be attributable to linkage disequilibrium, but an unknown experimental factor could not be ruled out. V-gene and J-gene trimming of TCR beta chains was associated with a missense DCLRE1C variant in a later genetic analysis, and the association was replicated in an independent cohort. A cluster of highly shared sequence variants was judged likely to represent a technical artifact of the sequencing pipeline. According to a later genetic analysis, donors in an Asian-associated ancestry cluster had fewer N-insertions in productive TCRs than the approximately 670-donor mean. Some IMGT-functional V segments, including TRBV6-2 and TRBV6-3, could not be told apart with the 87-base-pair reads, so those segments were excluded. In a later analysis, HLA-associated TCR beta chains were found to be more clonally expanded and to have lower generation probabilities than equally common non-associated chains. A further reported finding was that TCR beta sequences accurately predicted the HLA-A and HLA-B alleles for most subjects in the first cohort. A later analysis found that most CMV-associated TCR beta chains appeared HLA-restricted, with HLA associations seemingly driven largely by CMV exposure. Because some donors lacked HLA typing at each locus, the association tests relied only on the typed subset. Several of the top co-occurrence clusters appeared to be linked to parvovirus B19, influenza, CMV and Epstein-Barr virus, according to a later analysis. Three of the identified cytomegalovirus-associated TCR beta chains were confirmed in vitro to be specific for cytomegalovirus antigens. In a later analysis, the rate of TCR association differed among HLA loci, with DRB1 alleles having the most associated TCRs and HLA-C alleles having the fewest. The only immune exposure information available for the cohort was CMV serostatus. Cytomegalovirus status was reported to be diagnosed by the classifier with high specificity and sensitivity in both the original and validation cohorts. A later analysis associated about 16,000 TCR beta sequences with specific HLA alleles at a false discovery rate of 0.05. When HLA alleles, especially DR and DQ, strongly co-occurred, attributing TCR associations to individual alleles was difficult. In this cohort, only TCR beta chains were sequenced, and detectable features were limited by the absence of alpha or paired-chain data. Broadly in line with IMGT annotations, most TCR beta V segments showed up in productive rearrangements about 87% or about 30% of the time in an earlier analysis of about 500 of the donors.

In total, over 600 healthy bone marrow donors made up the cohort. All cohort members were sampled while nominally healthy, although unrecorded immune exposures were likely present. The donor was CMV seropositive and was included in the group of about 290 seropositive cohort members. A peripheral blood sample was provided by each donor, and peripheral blood mononuclear cells were used for TCR beta sequencing. Genomic DNA extraction from the blood cell samples was performed with the Qiagen DNeasy Blood Extraction Kit. Concerning this clone itself: Its antigen is unknown.

CDR1 is given as KGHSH and CDR2 as LQKENI, both from the germline V gene. From its cysteine to its phenylalanine, the CDR3 spans 14 amino acids. Only the CDR3 region is kept as DNA, spanning 42 bases read in frame from base 1. The V and J ends are trimmed by 5 bases and 3 bases, leaving 13 bases between them. The library was generated by the immunoSEQ multiplex PCR assay. For the multiplex PCR, a mixture combining 60 forward primers for TCR Vbeta segments and 13 reverse primers for TCR Jbeta segments was used. A multiplex PCR assay on genomic DNA amplified the CDR3 region of rearranged TCR beta genes. The amplified TCR beta libraries were sequenced on the Illumina HiSeq System as 87-base-pair reads. Turning to the authors' computational methods: Across the 600 to 700 repertoires, a later analysis counted some 80 million unique TCR beta chains, roughly 11 million of which were shared by at least two donors. To remove PCR and sequencing errors, raw reads were error-corrected and collapsed into unique sequences using a nearest-neighbor algorithm that merged closely related sequences. Alignment of CDR3 sequences to IMGT reference sequences was used to assign V, D and J gene segments. For a sequence to be retained, a match of at least six nucleotides to both a V gene segment and a J gene segment was required. Rearrangements were called productive when the CDR3 lacked stop codons and stayed in frame with V and J; all others were non-productive. CDR3 was defined by IMGT convention, running from the second conserved V-encoded cysteine to the conserved J-encoded phenylalanine. Sequences without an unambiguous match to a single V gene segment were excluded from the earlier analysis of 450 to 750 of the donors. An earlier analysis of several hundred of the donors called V segments functional above 56.7% productive rearrangements and segregating when the between-donor standard deviation exceeded 5%. A statistical classification framework was built to diagnose cytomegalovirus status from the catalog of TCR beta chain sequences. In a later analysis, V and J genes were assigned by comparing TCR nucleotide sequences against IMGT/GENE-DB human TR gene sequences. The TCRdist pipeline was used in a later analysis to assign CDR3 sequences and most-parsimonious VDJ recombination scenarios. In a later analysis, each TCR beta chain was defined by its CDR3 amino acid sequence together with its V-gene family, and reads lacking a unique V-gene family were excluded. To address suspected cross-contamination and a sequencing artifact, a later analysis removed under 600 highly shared, low-generation-probability nucleotide sequences. For each public chain, a later analysis derived a clonal expansion index from normalized ranks of inferred template counts within each repertoire. In a later analysis, generation probabilities were computed using a VDJ recombination model fitted to out-of-frame rearrangements, and the results were checked against IGoR. Hypergeometric tests were used in a later analysis to score TCR-TCR, TCR-HLA and TCR-CMV co-occurrence, with a repertoire-size bias correction applied to the TCR pairs. A later analysis estimated false discovery rates by permuting HLA or CMV assignments 20 times. In a later analysis, co-occurring TCRs were grouped using DBSCAN, and TCRdist sequence similarity was added for clustering within HLA-allele-positive subsets. For co-occurrence clustering, repertoires with fewer than 30,000 or more than 120,000 public chains were excluded, along with five repertoires with anomalous nucleotide sharing. Drawn from immuneACCESS, this table holds only the in-frame rearrangements with V and J called that TCRdb kept. Clones are partly lost; checked studies trace under half to an unresolved V gene and leave the rest unexplained. D and trimming come from the DNA, and the V and J calls and clone size come from that table. This sample's table carries 45,000 to 55,000 clones. About 6% of the sample is taken by the ten largest.

The sequence joins TRBV18 to TRBJ2-5; possibly the D gene is TRBD2, per 6 matching bases. The sample was PBMCs. The receptor was derived from a male donor in good health and CMV-seropositive. In nucleotide form, the sequence is TGTGCCAGCTCAAGCCGGGACTTAGAAGAGACCCAGTACTTC. Its translation reads: CASSSRDLEETQYF. This CDR3, with the reference TRBV18 and TRBJ2-5 proteins standing in past its ends, gives the full variable domain NAGVMQNPRHLVRRRGQEARLRCSPMKGHSHVYWYRQLPEEGLKFMVYLQKENIIDESGMPKERFSAEFPKEGPSILRIQQVVRGDSAAYFCASSSRDLEETQYFGPGTRLLVL.